This TCR beta chain was captured by sequencing in a study of blood T cells in healthy people across ages. This clonotype was counted only a few times. V trimming: 2 bases; J trimming: 5 bases; junction bases outside the gene matches: 5. The CDR3 totals 15 residues. Germline V CDR1 and CDR2: SGDLS, YYNGEE. Using a J-beta primer mix together with a sample-barcoded 5' primer, a second PCR was run for about 6 to 12 cycles. TCRdb called the 5' RACE reads again in MiXCR, with one record for every CDR3 protein. The sample has over 600,000 distinct CDR3 sequences; around 38% are singletons. The chain links TRBV9 to TRBJ2-2; 8 nucleotides align to TRBD2. Material for sequencing was blood. The clonotype comes from a man older than 75 in good health. The CDR3 region is CASSVQAGVTGELFF. The CDR3 nucleotides read TGTGCCAGCAGCGTCCAAGCGGGAGTAACCGGGGAGCTGTTTTTT.